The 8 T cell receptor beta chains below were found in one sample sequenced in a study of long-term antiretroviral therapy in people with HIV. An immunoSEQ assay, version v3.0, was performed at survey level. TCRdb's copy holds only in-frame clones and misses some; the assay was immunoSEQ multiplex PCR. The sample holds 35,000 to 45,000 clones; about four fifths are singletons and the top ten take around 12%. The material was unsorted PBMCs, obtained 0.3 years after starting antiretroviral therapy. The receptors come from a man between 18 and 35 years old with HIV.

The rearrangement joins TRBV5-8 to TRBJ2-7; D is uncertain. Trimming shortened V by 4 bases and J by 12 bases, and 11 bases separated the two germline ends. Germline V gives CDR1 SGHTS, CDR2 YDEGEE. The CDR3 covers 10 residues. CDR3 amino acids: CASSPHLGYF. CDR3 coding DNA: TGTGCCAGCAGCCCGCACCTGGGGTACTTC.

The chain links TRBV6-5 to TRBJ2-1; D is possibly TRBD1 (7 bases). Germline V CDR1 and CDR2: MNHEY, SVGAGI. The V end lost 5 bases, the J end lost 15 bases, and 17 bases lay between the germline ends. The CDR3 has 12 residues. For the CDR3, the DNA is TGTGCCAGCAGTCAATCCTCAGGGGGGTCGTTCTTC. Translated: CASSQSSGGSFF.

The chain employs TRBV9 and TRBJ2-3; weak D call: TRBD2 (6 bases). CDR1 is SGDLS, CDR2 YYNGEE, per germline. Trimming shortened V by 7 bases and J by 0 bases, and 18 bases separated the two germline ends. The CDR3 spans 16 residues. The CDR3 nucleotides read TGTGCCAGCGGTTCGACGGAGGGGCTGAGCACAGATACGCAGTATTTT. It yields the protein CASGSTEGLSTDTQYF. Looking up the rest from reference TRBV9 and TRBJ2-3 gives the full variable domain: DSGVTQTPKHLITATGQRVTLRCSPRSGDLSVYWYQQSLDQGLQFLIQYYNGEERAKGNILERFSAQQFPDLHSELNLSSLELGDSALYFCASGSTEGLSTDTQYFGPGTRLTVL.

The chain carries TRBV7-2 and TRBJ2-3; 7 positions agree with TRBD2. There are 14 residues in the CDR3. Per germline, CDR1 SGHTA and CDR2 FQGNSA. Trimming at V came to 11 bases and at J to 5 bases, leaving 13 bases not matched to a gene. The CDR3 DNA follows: TGTGCCGGTGTACCGGGAGGCGGCGGAGATACGCAGTATTTT. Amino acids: CAGVPGGGGDTQYF.

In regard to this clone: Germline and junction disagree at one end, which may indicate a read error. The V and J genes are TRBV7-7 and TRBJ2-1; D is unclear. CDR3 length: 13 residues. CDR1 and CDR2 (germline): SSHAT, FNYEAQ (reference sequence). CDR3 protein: CASSPTPAVEQFF. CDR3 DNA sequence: TGTGCTAGCAGCCCGACCCCCGCGGTTGAGCAGTTCTTC.

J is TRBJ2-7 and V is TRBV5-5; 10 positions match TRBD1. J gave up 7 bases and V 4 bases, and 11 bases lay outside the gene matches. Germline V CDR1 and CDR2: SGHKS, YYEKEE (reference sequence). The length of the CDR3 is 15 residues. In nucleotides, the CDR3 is TGTGCCAGCAGCGCCCCGACAGGGGGCTTGTGGGAGCAGTACTTC. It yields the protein CASSAPTGGLWEQYF. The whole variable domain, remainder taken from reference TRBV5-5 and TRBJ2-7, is DAGVTQSPTHLIKTRGQQVTLRCSPISGHKSVSWYQQVLGQGPQFIFQYYEKEERGRGNFPDRFSARQFPNYSSELNVNALLLGDSALYLCASSAPTGGLWEQYFGPGTRLTVT.

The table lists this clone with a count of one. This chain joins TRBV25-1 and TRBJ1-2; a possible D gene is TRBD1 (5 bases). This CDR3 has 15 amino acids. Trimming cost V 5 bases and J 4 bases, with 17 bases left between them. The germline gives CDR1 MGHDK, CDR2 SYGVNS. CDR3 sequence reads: CASSPPTESAYGYTF. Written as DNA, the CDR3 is TGTGCCAGCAGTCCCCCGACAGAATCGGCCTATGGCTACACCTTC.

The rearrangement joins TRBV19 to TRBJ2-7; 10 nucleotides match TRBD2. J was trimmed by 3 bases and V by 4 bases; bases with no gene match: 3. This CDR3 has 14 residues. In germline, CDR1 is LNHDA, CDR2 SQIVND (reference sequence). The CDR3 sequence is CASSKLAGDYEQYF. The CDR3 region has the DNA TGTGCCAGTAGTAAGCTAGCGGGGGACTACGAGCAGTACTTC. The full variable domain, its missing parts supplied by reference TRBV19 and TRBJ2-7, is DGGITQSPKYLFRKEGQNVTLSCEQNLNHDAMYWYRQDPGQGLRLIYYSQIVNDFQKGDIAEGYSVSREKKESFPLTVTSAQKNPTAFYLCASSKLAGDYEQYFGPGTRLTVT.